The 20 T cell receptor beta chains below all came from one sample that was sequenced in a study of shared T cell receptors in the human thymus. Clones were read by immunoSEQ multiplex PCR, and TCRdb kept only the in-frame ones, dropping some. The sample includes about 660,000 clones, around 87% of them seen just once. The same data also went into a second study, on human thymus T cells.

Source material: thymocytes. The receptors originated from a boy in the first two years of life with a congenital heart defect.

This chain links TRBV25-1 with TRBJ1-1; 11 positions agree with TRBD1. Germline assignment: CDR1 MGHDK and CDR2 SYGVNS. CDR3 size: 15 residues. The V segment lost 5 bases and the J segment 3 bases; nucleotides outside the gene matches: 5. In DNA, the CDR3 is TGTGCCAGCAGTCCCCGGACAGGGGGCCACACTGAAGCTTTCTTT. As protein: CASSPRTGGHTEAFF.

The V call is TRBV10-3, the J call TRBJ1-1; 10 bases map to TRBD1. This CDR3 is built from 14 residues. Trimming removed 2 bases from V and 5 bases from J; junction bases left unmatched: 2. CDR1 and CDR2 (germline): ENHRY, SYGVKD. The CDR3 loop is CAISEGTGATEAFF. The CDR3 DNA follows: TGTGCCATCAGTGAGGGGACAGGGGCGACTGAAGCTTTCTTT.

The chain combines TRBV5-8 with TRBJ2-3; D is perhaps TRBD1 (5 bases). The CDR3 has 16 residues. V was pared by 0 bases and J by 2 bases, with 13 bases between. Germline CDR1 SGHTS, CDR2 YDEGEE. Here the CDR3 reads CASSLGPGQITDTQYF. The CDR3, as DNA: TGTGCCAGCAGCTTGGGTCCAGGGCAAATCACAGATACGCAGTATTTT.

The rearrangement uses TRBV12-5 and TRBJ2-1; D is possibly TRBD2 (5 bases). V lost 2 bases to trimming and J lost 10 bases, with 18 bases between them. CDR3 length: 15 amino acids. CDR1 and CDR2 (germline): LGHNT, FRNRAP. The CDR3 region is CASGLKAELWVEQFF. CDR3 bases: TGTGCTAGTGGTTTGAAAGCGGAACTTTGGGTAGAGCAGTTCTTC.

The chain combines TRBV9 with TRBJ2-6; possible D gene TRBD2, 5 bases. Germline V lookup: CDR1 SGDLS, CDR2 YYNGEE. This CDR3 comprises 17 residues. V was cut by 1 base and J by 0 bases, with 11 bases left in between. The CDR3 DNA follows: TGTGCCAGCAGCGTATCGGGGTCCTCCTCTGGGGCCAACGTCCTGACTTTC. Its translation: CASSVSGSSSGANVLTF.

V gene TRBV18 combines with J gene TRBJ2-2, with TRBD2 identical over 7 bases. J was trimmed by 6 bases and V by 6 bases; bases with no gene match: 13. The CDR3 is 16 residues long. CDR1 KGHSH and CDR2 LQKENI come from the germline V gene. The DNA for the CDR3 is TGTGCCAGCTCGGCTACTTGGGGGGGAATCCCCGGGGAGCTGTTTTTT. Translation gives CASSATWGGIPGELFF.

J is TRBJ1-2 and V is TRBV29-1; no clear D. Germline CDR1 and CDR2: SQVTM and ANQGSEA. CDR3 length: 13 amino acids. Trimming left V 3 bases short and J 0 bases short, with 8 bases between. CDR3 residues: CSVEAGANYGYTF. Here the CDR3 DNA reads TGCAGCGTTGAGGCGGGAGCTAACTATGGCTACACCTTC.

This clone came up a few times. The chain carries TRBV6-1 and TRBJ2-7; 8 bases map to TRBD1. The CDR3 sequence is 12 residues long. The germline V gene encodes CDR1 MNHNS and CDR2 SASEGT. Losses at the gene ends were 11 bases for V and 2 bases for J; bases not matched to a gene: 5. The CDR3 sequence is CAPGTGTYEQYF. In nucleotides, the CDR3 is TGTGCCCCGGGGACAGGTACCTACGAGCAGTACTTC.

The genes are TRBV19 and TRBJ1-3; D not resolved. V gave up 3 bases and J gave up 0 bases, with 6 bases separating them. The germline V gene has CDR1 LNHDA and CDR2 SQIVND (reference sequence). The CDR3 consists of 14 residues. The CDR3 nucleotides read TGTGCCAGTAGTATTTCGGGCTCTGGAAACACCATATATTTT. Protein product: CASSISGSGNTIYF.

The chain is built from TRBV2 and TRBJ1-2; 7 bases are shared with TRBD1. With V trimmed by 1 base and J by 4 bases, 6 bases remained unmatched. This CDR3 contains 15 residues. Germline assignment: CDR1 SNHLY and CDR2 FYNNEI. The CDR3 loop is CASSEVTGEGYGYTF. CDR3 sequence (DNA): TGTGCCAGCAGTGAAGTTACAGGGGAAGGCTATGGCTACACCTTC.

The CDR3 loop reads CASRRGQPLPRLNTEAFF. DNA for the CDR3: TGTGCCAGCAGAAGGGGACAGCCCCTCCCCAGATTGAACACTGAAGCTTTCTTT. This chain links TRBV28 with TRBJ1-1; 7 bases align to TRBD1. Germline V gene data show CDR1 as MDHEN and CDR2 as SYDVKM. This CDR3 has 18 residues. The V and J ends lost 6 bases and 0 bases, in that order; junction bases with no gene match: 16.

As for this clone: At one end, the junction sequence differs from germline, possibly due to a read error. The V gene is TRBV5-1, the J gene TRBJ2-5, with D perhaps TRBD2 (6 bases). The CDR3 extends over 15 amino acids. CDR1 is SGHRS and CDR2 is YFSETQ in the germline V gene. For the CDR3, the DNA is TGCGCCGGCAGGCGGGGCAGGGAGGACAAAGAGACCCAGTACTTC. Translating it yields CAGRRGREDKETQYF. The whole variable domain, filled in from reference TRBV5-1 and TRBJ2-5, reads KAGVTQTPRYLIKTRGQQVTLSCSPISGHRSVSWYQQTPGQGLQFLFEYFSETQRNKGNFPGRFSGRQFSNSRSEMNVSTLELGDSALYLCAGRRGREDKETQYFGPGTRLLVL.

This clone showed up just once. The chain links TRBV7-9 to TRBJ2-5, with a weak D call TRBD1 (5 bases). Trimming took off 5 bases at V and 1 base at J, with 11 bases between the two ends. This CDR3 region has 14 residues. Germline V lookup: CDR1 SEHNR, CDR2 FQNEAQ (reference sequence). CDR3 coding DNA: TGTGCCAGCAGCACAGCAGGGCTCCAAGAGACCCAGTACTTC. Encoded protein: CASSTAGLQETQYF.

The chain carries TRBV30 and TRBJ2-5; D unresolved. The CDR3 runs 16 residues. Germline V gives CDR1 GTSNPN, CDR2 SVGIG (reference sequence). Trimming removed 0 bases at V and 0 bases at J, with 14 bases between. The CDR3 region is CAWSVRGLLYQETQYF. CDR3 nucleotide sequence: TGTGCCTGGAGTGTAAGAGGCCTCCTGTACCAAGAGACCCAGTACTTC.

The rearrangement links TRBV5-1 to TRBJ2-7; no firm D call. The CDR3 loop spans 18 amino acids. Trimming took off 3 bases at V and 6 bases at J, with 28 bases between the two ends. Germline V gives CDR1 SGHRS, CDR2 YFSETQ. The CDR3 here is CASSSYPLLRSLYGEQYF. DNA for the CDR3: TGCGCCAGCAGCTCGTACCCCTTGTTGCGCTCCTTGTACGGCGAGCAGTACTTC.

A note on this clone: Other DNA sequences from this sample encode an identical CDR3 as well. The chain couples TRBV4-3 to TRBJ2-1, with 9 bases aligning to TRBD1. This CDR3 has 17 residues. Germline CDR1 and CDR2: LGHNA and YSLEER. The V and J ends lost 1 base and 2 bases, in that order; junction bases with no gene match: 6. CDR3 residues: CASSQGGRQGAYNEQFF. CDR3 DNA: TGCGCCAGCAGCCAAGGCGGTAGACAGGGGGCCTACAATGAGCAGTTCTTC.

The CDR3 region has the DNA TGTGCTAGTGGCCTCCAAGCCCACAATCAGCCCCAGCATTTT. This gives the protein CASGLQAHNQPQHF. The chain has TRBV12-5 and TRBJ1-5; D is uncertain. V was trimmed by 6 bases and J by 3 bases, leaving 12 bases between them. Germline-derived CDR1 and CDR2 are LGHNT and FRNRAP. The CDR3 runs to 14 residues.

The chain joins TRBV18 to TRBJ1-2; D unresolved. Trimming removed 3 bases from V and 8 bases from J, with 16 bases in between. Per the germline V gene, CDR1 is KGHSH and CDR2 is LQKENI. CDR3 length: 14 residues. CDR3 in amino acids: CASSPPGEDLGYTF. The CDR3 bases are TGTGCCAGCTCACCCCCCGGGGAAGATTTGGGCTACACCTTC.

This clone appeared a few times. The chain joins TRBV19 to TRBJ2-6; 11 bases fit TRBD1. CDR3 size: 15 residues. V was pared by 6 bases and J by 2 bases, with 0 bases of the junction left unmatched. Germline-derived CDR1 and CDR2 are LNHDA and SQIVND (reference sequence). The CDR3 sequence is CASRGQGAGANVLTF. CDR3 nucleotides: TGTGCCAGTAGGGGACAGGGGGCTGGGGCCAACGTCCTGACTTTC.

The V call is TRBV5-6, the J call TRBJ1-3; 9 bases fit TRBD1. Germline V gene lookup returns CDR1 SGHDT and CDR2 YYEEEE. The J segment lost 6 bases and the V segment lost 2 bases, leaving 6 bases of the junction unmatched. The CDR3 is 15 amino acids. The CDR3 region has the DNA TGTGCCAGCAGCTTATGGGACAGGGAGGAAAACACCATATATTTT. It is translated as CASSLWDREENTIYF.